The 11 T cell receptor beta chains below come from one sample, sequenced in a study of blood T cell repertoires in COVID-19. The assay was immunoSEQ multiplex PCR, and TCRdb's table has in-frame clones only and misses some. In the table there are some 300,000 clones, 85% to 90% of which are singletons. Sequencing was performed on peripheral blood. These TCRs come from a woman aged 50 to 60 with COVID-19, enrolled during active disease.

The chain has TRBV30 and TRBJ2-4; D may be TRBD2 (5 bases). The CDR3 loop spans 15 amino acids. Germline V CDR1 and CDR2: GTSNPN, SVGIG (reference sequence). Trimming took off 1 base at V and 0 bases at J, with 10 bases between the two ends. CDR3 bases: TGTGCCTGGAGTGGGGAGACAATAGCCAAAAACATTCAGTACTTC. Translating it yields CAWSGETIAKNIQYF.

This clone was found once. The chain couples TRBV5-4 to TRBJ2-2; 11 positions agree with TRBD2. Germline V gene sequence: CDR1 SGHNT, CDR2 YYREEE (reference sequence). The CDR3 consists of 16 residues. J gave up 3 bases and V 2 bases, and 3 bases lay outside the gene matches. The chain's CDR3 is CASSLPSGRHTGELFF. Here the CDR3 DNA reads TGTGCCAGCAGCTTACCTAGCGGGAGGCACACCGGGGAGCTGTTTTTT.

V usage is TRBV11-2 and J usage is TRBJ2-4; 7 bases align to TRBD1. V lost 5 bases to trimming and J lost 11 bases; unmatched junction nucleotides: 18. CDR1 is SGHAT and CDR2 is FQNNGV in the germline V gene. The CDR3 loop spans 16 amino acids. The CDR3 reads CASSPRLQGPGSFQYF. The DNA for the CDR3 is TGTGCCAGCAGCCCCCGCCTACAGGGGCCGGGGAGCTTTCAGTACTTC.

In its sample, this clone was seen once. This sequence joins TRBV18 and TRBJ2-7; TRBD1 matches 10 bases. CDR3 length: 14 residues. The V gene's germline CDR1 is KGHSH and CDR2 LQKENI. Unmatched junction bases numbered 5, after V lost 4 bases and J lost 5 bases. CDR3 coding DNA: TGTGCCAGCTCACGACAGGGGGCGCAGAACGAGCAGTACTTC. Its protein product is CASSRQGAQNEQYF. The entire variable domain, with the rest obtained from reference TRBV18 and TRBJ2-7, is as follows: NAGVMQNPRHLVRRRGQEARLRCSPMKGHSHVYWYRQLPEEGLKFMVYLQKENIIDESGMPKERFSAEFPKEGPSILRIQQVVRGDSAAYFCASSRQGAQNEQYFGPGTRLTVT.

V usage is TRBV19 and J usage is TRBJ2-5; 7 bases line up with TRBD1. Germline loops: CDR1 LNHDA, CDR2 SQIVND (reference sequence). The CDR3 has 16 residues. V shed 4 bases and J 2 bases; nucleotides not matched to a gene: 10. The CDR3 protein is CASSKSPTGYQETQYF. CDR3 nucleotide sequence: TGTGCCAGTAGTAAAAGTCCGACAGGGTATCAAGAGACCCAGTACTTC.

The chain has TRBV6-5 and TRBJ2-3; 8 positions match TRBD1. CDR3 size: 15 residues. The V and J ends lost 5 bases and 4 bases, in that order; junction bases with no gene match: 8. Germline V gives CDR1 MNHEY, CDR2 SVGAGI. The CDR3 reads CASSPGQGSADTQYF. The CDR3 DNA follows: TGTGCCAGCAGTCCTGGACAGGGCTCCGCAGATACGCAGTATTTT.

This chain links TRBV4-3 with TRBJ1-5; TRBD1 might be the D (6 bases). CDR1 LGHNA and CDR2 YSLEER come from the germline V gene. CDR3 size: 16 residues. The germline V and J ends were trimmed by 3 bases and 4 bases, with 16 bases remaining between them. The CDR3 here is CASSQFRGEGNQPQHF. The CDR3 nucleotides read TGCGCCAGCAGCCAGTTCAGGGGAGAGGGGAATCAGCCCCAGCATTTT.

CDR3 in DNA: TGTGCCAGCAGCGGACAGCAAAACATTCAGTACTTC. Residues: CASSGQQNIQYF. The chain combines TRBV9 with TRBJ2-4, with TRBD1 as a possible D gene (5 bases). The CDR3 spans 12 residues. Trimming took 3 bases from V and 5 from J, leaving 6 bases between them. From germline, CDR1 is SGDLS and CDR2 YYNGEE.

This clone was seen only once. The chain employs TRBV3-1 (or the pseudogene TRBV3-2) and TRBJ2-1, with TRBD1 matching over 10 bases. CDR3 length: 16 residues. The junction had 5 bases not matched to a gene; V was cut back by 5 bases and J by 1 base. Germline V CDR1 and CDR2: LGHDT, YNNKEL (reference sequence). CDR3 sequence reads: CASSEGDRGSYNEQFF. The CDR3 DNA sequence: TGTGCCAGCAGCGAGGGGGACAGGGGATCCTACAATGAGCAGTTCTTC.

The genes are TRBV11-3 and TRBJ2-5; 11 nucleotides match TRBD2. V trimming: 5 bases; J trimming: 5 bases; junction bases outside the gene matches: 7. Germline-derived CDR1 and CDR2 are SGHNT and YENEEA. CDR3 length: 15 residues. CDR3 bases: TGTGCCAGCAGCCCGGGACTAGCGGTGGGGGAGACCCAGTACTTC. Its translation is CASSPGLAVGETQYF.

The rearrangement links TRBV30 to TRBJ1-2; 9 positions match TRBD1. This CDR3 contains 14 residues. Germline V gene lookup returns CDR1 GTSNPN and CDR2 SVGIG (reference sequence). Germline trimming cut 5 bases from V and 8 bases from J; bases unmatched to any gene: 12. The CDR3 loop reads CAWEGTGPMRGYTF. DNA of the CDR3: TGTGCCTGGGAGGGGACAGGGCCTATGAGGGGCTACACCTTC.